The entry below gives a single TCR beta chain sequence along with its context. What it binds is not known. The data are from a study of shared clonotypes between healthy human individuals. Whole-study findings and limits: Among donors, clonotype sharing was expected to be affected by sequencing depth.

This CDR3 comprises 17 residues. V was trimmed by 0 bases and J by 0 bases, leaving 15 bases between them. The germline V gene encodes CDR1 SGHDT and CDR2 YYEEEE. An approximately 220 ng quantity of DNA, 30,000 to 35,000 T cell genomes, went into the sorted-subset replicate PCRs. TCRdb's table, derived via immunoSEQ multiplex PCR, lists solely in-frame clones and lacks some. Among about 380,000 clones listed, about 96% were seen once. The genes are TRBV5-6 and TRBJ1-1; D is unresolved. The clonotype originates from a man aged 30 to 39 in good health. What was sequenced was memory CD8+ T cells sorted from blood. The subset is: CD45RO+ cells pooled with CCR7-negative TemRA cells. This CDR3 reads CASSLAEIRRLNTEAFF. Written as DNA, the CDR3 is TGTGCCAGCAGCTTGGCCGAGATACGGCGCTTGAACACTGAAGCTTTCTTT.